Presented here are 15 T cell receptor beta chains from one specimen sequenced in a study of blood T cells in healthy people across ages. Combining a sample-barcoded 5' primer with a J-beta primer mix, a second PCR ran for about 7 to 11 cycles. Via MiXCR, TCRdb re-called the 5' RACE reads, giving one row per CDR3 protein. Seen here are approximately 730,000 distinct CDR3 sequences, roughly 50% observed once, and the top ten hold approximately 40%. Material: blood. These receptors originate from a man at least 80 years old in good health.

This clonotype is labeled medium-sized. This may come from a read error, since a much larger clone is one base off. The chain's CDR3 is CASSFGAGGLNEQFF. As DNA, the CDR3 is TGTGCCAGCAGTTTTGGGGCGGGAGGGCTCAATGAGCAGTTCTTC. The rearrangement links TRBV12-3 or TRBV12-4 to TRBJ2-1, with 9 positions matching TRBD2. The CDR3 runs to 15 residues. V shed 3 bases, J shed 6 bases, and the junction held 6 bases outside the gene matches.

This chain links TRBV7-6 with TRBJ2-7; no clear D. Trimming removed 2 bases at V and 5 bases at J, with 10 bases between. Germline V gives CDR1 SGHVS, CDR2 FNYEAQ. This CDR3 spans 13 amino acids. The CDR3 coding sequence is TGTGCCAGCAGCTTATACTTAGTCCACGAGCAGTACTTC. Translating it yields CASSLYLVHEQYF.

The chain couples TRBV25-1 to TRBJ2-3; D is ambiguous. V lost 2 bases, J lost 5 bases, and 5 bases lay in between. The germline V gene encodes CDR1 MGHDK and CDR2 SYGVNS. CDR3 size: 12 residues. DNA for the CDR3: TGTGCCAGCAGTGAACCAGAAGATACGCAGTATTTT. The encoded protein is CASSEPEDTQYF.

This CDR3 reads CSVEGTGDNEKLFF. Here the CDR3 DNA reads TGCAGCGTTGAAGGGACGGGTGATAATGAAAAACTGTTTTTT. The genes are TRBV29-1 and TRBJ1-4; D is uncertain. V lost 1 base to trimming and J lost 4 bases, with 10 bases between them. Germline V gene data show CDR1 as SQVTM and CDR2 as ANQGSEA. The length of the CDR3 is 14 residues.

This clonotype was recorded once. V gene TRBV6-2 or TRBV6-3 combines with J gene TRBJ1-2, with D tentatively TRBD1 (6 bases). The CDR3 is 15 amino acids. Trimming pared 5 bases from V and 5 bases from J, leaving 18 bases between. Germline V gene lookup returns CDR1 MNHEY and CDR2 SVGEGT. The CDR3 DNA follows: TGTGCCAGCAGTCGATCCGACACCCAGGGGTATGGCTACACCTTC. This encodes CASSRSDTQGYGYTF.

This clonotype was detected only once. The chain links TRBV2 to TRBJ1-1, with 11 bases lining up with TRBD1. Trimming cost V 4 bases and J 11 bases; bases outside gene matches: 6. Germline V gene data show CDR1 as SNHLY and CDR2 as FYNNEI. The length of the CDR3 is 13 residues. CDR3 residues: CASSAPGQGAAFF. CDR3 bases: TGTGCCAGCAGTGCACCCGGACAGGGGGCGGCTTTCTTT.

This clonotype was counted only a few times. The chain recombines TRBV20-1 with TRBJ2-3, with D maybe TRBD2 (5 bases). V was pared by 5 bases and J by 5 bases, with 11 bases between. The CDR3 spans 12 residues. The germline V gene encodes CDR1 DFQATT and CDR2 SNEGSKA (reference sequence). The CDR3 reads CSAPGNIDTQYF. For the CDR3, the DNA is TGCAGTGCTCCCGGGAATATAGATACGCAGTATTTT.

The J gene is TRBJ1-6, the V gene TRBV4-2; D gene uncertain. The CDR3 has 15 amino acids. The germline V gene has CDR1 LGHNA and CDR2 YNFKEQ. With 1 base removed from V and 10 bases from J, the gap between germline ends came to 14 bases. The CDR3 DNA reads TGTGCCAGCAGCCAAGTCAACGGTCTCAGATCACCCCTCCACTTT. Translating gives CASSQVNGLRSPLHF.

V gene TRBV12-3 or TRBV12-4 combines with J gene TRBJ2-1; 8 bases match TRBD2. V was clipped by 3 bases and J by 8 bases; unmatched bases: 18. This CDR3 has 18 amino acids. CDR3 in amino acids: CASSFALSSGTIRDEQFF. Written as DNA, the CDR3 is TGTGCCAGCAGTTTCGCCCTGAGTAGCGGGACTATCAGGGATGAGCAGTTCTTC.

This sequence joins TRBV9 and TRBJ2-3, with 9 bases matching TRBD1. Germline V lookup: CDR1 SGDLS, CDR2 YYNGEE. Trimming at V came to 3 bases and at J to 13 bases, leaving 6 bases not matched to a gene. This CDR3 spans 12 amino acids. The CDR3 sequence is CASSAGTGKKYF. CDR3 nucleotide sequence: TGTGCCAGCAGCGCAGGGACAGGGAAAAAGTATTTT.

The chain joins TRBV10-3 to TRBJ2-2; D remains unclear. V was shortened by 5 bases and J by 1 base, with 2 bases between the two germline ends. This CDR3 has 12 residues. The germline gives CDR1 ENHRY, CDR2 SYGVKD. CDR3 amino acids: CAISLNTGELFF. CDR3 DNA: TGTGCCATCAGTTTGAACACCGGGGAGCTGTTTTTT.

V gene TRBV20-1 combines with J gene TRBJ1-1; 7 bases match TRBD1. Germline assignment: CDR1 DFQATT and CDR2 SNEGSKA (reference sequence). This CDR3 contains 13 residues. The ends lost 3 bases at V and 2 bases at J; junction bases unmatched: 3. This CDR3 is CSASRQGNTEAFF. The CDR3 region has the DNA TGCAGTGCTAGCCGACAGGGTAACACTGAAGCTTTCTTT.

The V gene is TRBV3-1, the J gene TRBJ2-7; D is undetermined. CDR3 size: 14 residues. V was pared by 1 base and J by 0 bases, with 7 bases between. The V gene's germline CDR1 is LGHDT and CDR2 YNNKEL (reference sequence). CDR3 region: CASSQAGNSYEQYF. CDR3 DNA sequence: TGTGCCAGCAGCCAAGCCGGCAACTCCTACGAGCAGTACTTC.

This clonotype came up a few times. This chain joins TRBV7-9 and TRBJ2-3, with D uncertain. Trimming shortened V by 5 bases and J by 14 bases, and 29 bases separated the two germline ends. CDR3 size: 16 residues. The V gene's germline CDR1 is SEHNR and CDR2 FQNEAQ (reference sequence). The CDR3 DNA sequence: TGTGCCAGCAGCCCCGGCCCCGCGGAACGGCACAGATACGCGTATTTT. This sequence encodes CASSPGPAERHRYAYF. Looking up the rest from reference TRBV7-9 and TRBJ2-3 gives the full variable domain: DTGVSQNPRHKITKRGQNVTFRCDPISEHNRLYWYRQTLGQGPEFLTYFQNEAQLEKSRLLSDRFSAERPKGSFSTLEIQRTEQGDSAMYLCASSPGPAERHRYAYFGPGTRLTVL.

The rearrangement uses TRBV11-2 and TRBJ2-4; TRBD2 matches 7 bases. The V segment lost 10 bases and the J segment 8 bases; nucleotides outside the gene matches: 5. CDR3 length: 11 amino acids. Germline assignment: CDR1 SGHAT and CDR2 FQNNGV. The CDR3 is CANRGVDIQYF. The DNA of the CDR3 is TGTGCCAACCGGGGGGTCGACATTCAGTACTTC.